Listed below are T cell receptor beta chains from one sample, sequenced in a study of blood T cell repertoires in COVID-19. The protocol was immunoSEQ multiplex PCR, while the TCRdb copy is restricted to in-frame clones and leaves out a portion. The repertoire holds about 100,000 clones, with approximately 92% as singletons. Sequences were obtained from peripheral blood. Receptors originate from a man between 45 and 60 years old with active COVID-19. Both conserved end residues are part of each CDR3. The D gene is left open where the match is weak.

V gene	D gene	J gene	CDR3 protein	CDR3 DNA
TRBV9	TRBD2	TRBJ2-3	CASSVMSSGTPSQYF	TGTGCCAGCAGCGTAATGTCTAGCGGGACCCCTTCGCAGTATTTT
TRBV29-1	.	TRBJ2-7	CSVRERYEQYF	TGCAGCGTTCGGGAGCGGTACGAGCAGTACTTC
TRBV7-2	TRBD1	TRBJ2-6	CASSLAGTGSSGANVLTF	TGTGCCAGCAGCTTAGCGGGGACAGGGAGCTCTGGGGCCAACGTCCTGACTTTC
TRBV5-1	TRBD2	TRBJ2-1	CASSSGLAQFF	TGCGCCAGCAGCTCAGGACTAGCGCAGTTCTTC
TRBV2	TRBD2	TRBJ2-1	CASSAASGENNEQFF	TGTGCCAGCAGTGCCGCTAGCGGGGAGAACAATGAGCAGTTCTTC
TRBV24-1	TRBD2	TRBJ2-1	CATSDPTSGSRNEQFF	TGTGCCACCAGTGATCCTACTAGCGGGAGTAGGAATGAGCAGTTCTTC
TRBV10-3	.	TRBJ1-1	CAISDTGRNTEAFF	TGTGCCATCAGTGATACAGGGAGGAACACTGAAGCTTTCTTT
TRBV3-1/TRBV3-2	.	TRBJ2-1	CASTPTRSGLLSYNEQFF	TGTGCCAGCACCCCGACACGGAGCGGTTTACTAAGTTACAATGAGCAGTTCTTC
TRBV2	TRBD1	TRBJ2-5	CASSEGTGQETQYF	TGTGCCAGCAGCGAGGGGACAGGGCAAGAGACCCAGTACTTC
TRBV24-1	.	TRBJ2-7	CATSAAGQIGEQYF	TGTGCCACCAGTGCCGCGGGACAGATCGGGGAGCAGTACTTC
TRBV29-1	TRBD1	TRBJ1-4	CSVSTGGAGKLFF	TGCAGCGTGTCCACAGGGGGCGCGGGAAAACTGTTTTTT
TRBV9	TRBD1	TRBJ2-5	CASSVAGGPFETQYF	TGTGCCAGCAGCGTCGCAGGGGGCCCCTTCGAGACCCAGTACTTC
TRBV28	.	TRBJ1-2	CASRTLYGETLRGYTF	TGTGCCAGCAGGACTCTTTACGGTGAAACCCTAAGGGGCTACACCTTC
TRBV5-3	.	TRBJ1-3	CARSWQGRLGGNTIYF	TGTGCCAGAAGCTGGCAGGGAAGGCTCGGTGGAAACACCATATATTTT
TRBV28	TRBD1	TRBJ2-7	CASSKRTGRNEQYF	TGTGCCAGCAGTAAACGGACAGGGAGGAACGAGCAGTACTTC
TRBV7-8	TRBD2	TRBJ2-1	CASSPRTSGTYNEQFF	TGTGCCAGCAGCCCAAGGACTAGCGGTACCTACAATGAGCAGTTCTTC
TRBV19	.	TRBJ2-6	CASSTTGSGANVLTF	TGTGCCAGTAGTACCACAGGGTCTGGGGCCAACGTCCTGACTTTC
TRBV7-2	TRBD2	TRBJ2-3	CASSLATSGRRTDTQYF	TGTGCCAGCAGCTTAGCGACTAGCGGGAGGCGGACAGATACGCAGTATTTT
TRBV5-1	TRBD1	TRBJ2-7	CASSPTSDRDRYEQYF	TGCGCCAGCAGCCCCACGTCGGACCGGGACAGATACGAGCAGTACTTC
TRBV6-4	TRBD1	TRBJ2-1	CATSGQGSNEQFF	TGTGCCACAAGCGGACAGGGCAGCAATGAGCAGTTCTTC
TRBV11-1	TRBD1	TRBJ1-1	CASSSGQGITEAFF	TGTGCCAGCAGCTCGGGACAGGGGATCACTGAAGCTTTCTTT
TRBV6-5	.	TRBJ1-2	CASSRDRGSYGYTF	TGTGCCAGCAGCCGAGACAGAGGTTCCTATGGCTACACCTTC
TRBV7-2	TRBD2	TRBJ2-7	CASSEGLAGAYEQYF	TGTGCCAGCAGCGAGGGACTAGCGGGAGCCTACGAGCAGTACTTC
TRBV2	.	TRBJ2-5	CASSQTWQETQYF	TGTGCCAGCAGTCAGACTTGGCAAGAGACCCAGTACTTC
TRBV29-1	TRBD2	TRBJ2-5	CSAGPSGRAGETQYF	TGCAGCGCTGGCCCTAGCGGGAGGGCCGGAGAGACCCAGTACTTC
TRBV2	TRBD1	TRBJ1-4	CASSGRTGGGNEKLFF	TGTGCCAGCAGTGGACGGACAGGGGGCGGTAATGAAAAACTGTTTTTT
TRBV4-2	TRBD2	TRBJ2-7	CASSSGLAGGPSEQYF	TGTGCCAGCAGCTCAGGACTAGCGGGAGGGCCGAGTGAGCAGTACTTC
TRBV10-3	.	TRBJ2-1	CAINPGQGEQFF	TGTGCCATCAATCCGGGCCAGGGTGAGCAGTTCTTC
TRBV7-9	TRBD2	TRBJ2-7	CASSASGSHSYEQYF	TGTGCCAGCAGCGCTAGCGGGAGTCATTCCTACGAGCAGTACTTC
TRBV19	.	TRBJ2-1	CASSGRVSSYNEQFF	TGTGCCAGTAGCGGGAGAGTGAGCTCCTACAATGAGCAGTTCTTC
TRBV5-1	.	TRBJ2-5	CASSSTQGGETQYF	TGCGCCAGCAGCTCAACTCAGGGAGGAGAGACCCAGTACTTC
TRBV18	TRBD1	TRBJ1-3	CASSRTGKSSGNTIYF	TGTGCCAGCTCAAGGACAGGGAAGAGCTCTGGAAACACCATATATTTT
TRBV29-1	.	TRBJ2-2	CSVGTPPGTGELFF	TGCAGCGTAGGGACTCCACCGGGGACCGGGGAGCTGTTTTTT
TRBV20-1	.	TRBJ2-5	CSVGPWETQYF	TGCAGTGTGGGCCCTTGGGAGACCCAGTACTTC